A selection of T cell receptor beta chains follows, all from one sample in a study of OX40 agonist ivuxolimab in advanced cancers. The data were produced by immunoSEQ multiplex PCR, yet TCRdb's version contains in-frame clones alone and is incomplete. The sample yields some 86,000 clones, about 85% seen once. Sequencing was performed on CD4+ or CD8+ T cells sorted from blood, taken in a trial of the OX40 agonist ivuxolimab. The receptors were gathered from an adult with an advanced solid tumor such as melanoma, head and neck, liver or kidney cancer. Both conserved end residues are part of each CDR3. The D gene is left open where the match is weak. A row's size may be missing; if present it is once, few, many or a size class.

d_call,clone_size,j_call,v_call,cdr3_aa,cdr3_nt
.,few,TRBJ2-1,TRBV7-9,CASSFASREQFF,TGTGCCAGCAGCTTTGCCTCGAGGGAGCAGTTCTTC
.,.,TRBJ2-1,TRBV6-7,CASSYRGSLRGNEQFF,TGTGCCAGCAGTTACCGGGGAAGTTTAAGGGGAAATGAGCAGTTCTTC
.,.,TRBJ2-3,TRBV7-9,CASSPSLGTDTQYF,TGTGCCAGCAGCCCTTCGTTGGGCACAGATACGCAGTATTTT
.,.,TRBJ2-7,TRBV5-1,CASSLAGADEQYF,TGCGCCAGCAGCTTGGCCGGAGCCGACGAGCAGTACTTC
.,once,TRBJ2-5,TRBV7-2,CASSLGVTTEETQYF,TGTGCCAGCAGCTTAGGAGTAACAACAGAAGAGACCCAGTACTTC
.,few,TRBJ2-5,TRBV7-9,CASSPRDAQETQYF,TGTGCCAGCAGCCCTCGGGACGCCCAAGAGACCCAGTACTTC
TRBD1,.,TRBJ2-1,TRBV7-9,CASSLGLGQGVNEQFF,TGTGCCAGCAGCTTAGGGTTGGGACAGGGGGTCAATGAGCAGTTCTTC
TRBD2,.,TRBJ2-7,TRBV6-5,CASSYSFSGISNEQYF,TGTGCCAGCAGTTACTCTTTTAGCGGGATTTCAAACGAGCAGTACTTC
TRBD1,.,TRBJ2-2,TRBV19,CASSMGQGASTGELFF,TGTGCCAGTAGTATGGGACAGGGGGCAAGCACCGGGGAGCTGTTTTTT
TRBD2,many,TRBJ2-3,TRBV4-1,CASSQPPLTSGKVRNTDTQYF,TGCGCCAGCAGCCAACCACCGTTGACTAGCGGGAAGGTGCGGAACACAGATACGCAGTATTTT
.,.,TRBJ1-1,TRBV9,CASSQTGMNTEAFF,TGTGCCAGCAGCCAGACGGGGATGAACACTGAAGCTTTCTTT
.,.,TRBJ2-7,TRBV30,CAWSGGVYEQYF,TGTGCCTGGAGTGGGGGTGTCTACGAGCAGTACTTC
.,.,TRBJ2-3,TRBV28,CASTGATPDTQYF,TGTGCCAGCACCGGTGCGACCCCAGATACGCAGTATTTT
.,once,TRBJ1-5,TRBV7-2,CASSLLAQPQHF,TGTGCCAGCAGCTTATTAGCTCAGCCCCAGCATTTT
.,.,TRBJ1-1,TRBV11-3,CASSLDGTEAFF,TGTGCCAGCAGCTTAGATGGGACAGAAGCTTTCTTT
.,.,TRBJ2-2,TRBV5-1,CASSLAAGGTGELFF,TGCGCCAGCAGCTTGGCCGCAGGGGGGACCGGGGAGCTGTTTTTT
.,.,TRBJ2-1,TRBV19,CASSIKRPYNEQFF,TGTGCCAGTAGTATAAAGCGCCCCTACAATGAGCAGTTCTTC
TRBD1,once,TRBJ2-7,TRBV6-5,CASRAGTGGVYEQYF,TGTGCCAGCAGAGCCGGGACAGGGGGCGTCTACGAGCAGTACTTC
TRBD1,.,TRBJ1-6,TRBV7-2,CASSLALRQGGLHF,TGTGCCAGCAGCTTAGCGCTGAGACAGGGAGGCCTCCACTTT
.,once,TRBJ2-1,TRBV5-1,CASSSRYRSYNEQFF,TGCGCCAGCAGCTCCCGATACCGATCCTACAATGAGCAGTTCTTC
TRBD2,few,TRBJ2-7,TRBV11-2,CASRPPSGRGEQYF,TGTGCCAGCAGACCACCCAGCGGGAGAGGCGAGCAGTACTTC
.,once,TRBJ2-3,TRBV7-2,CASSLRGVSDTQYF,TGTGCCAGCAGCTTAAGGGGAGTTTCAGATACGCAGTATTTT
TRBD1,.,TRBJ2-3,TRBV11-2,CASSSWGGQGADTQYF,TGTGCCAGCAGCTCCTGGGGGGGACAGGGGGCAGATACGCAGTATTTT
.,.,TRBJ2-7,TRBV6-1,CASSPPGEISYEQYF,TGTGCCAGCAGCCCCCCAGGGGAAATTTCCTACGAGCAGTACTTC
.,.,TRBJ1-1,TRBV4-2,CASSQGGVGLTTEAFF,TGTGCCAGCAGCCAAGGAGGTGTGGGGTTGACCACTGAAGCTTTCTTT
.,.,TRBJ2-7,TRBV21-1,CASSKKRRTGGKYEQYF,TGTGCCAGCAGCAAAAAAAGGAGGACAGGGGGCAAATACGAGCAGTACTTC
.,.,TRBJ2-3,TRBV6-5,CASSYGGITDTQYF,TGTGCCAGCAGTTACGGAGGGATCACAGATACGCAGTATTTT
.,.,TRBJ2-3,TRBV11-3,CASSSRGSTDTQYF,TGTGCCAGCAGCTCTCGAGGCAGTACAGATACGCAGTATTTT
.,.,TRBJ2-2,TRBV5-5,CASSFFGELFF,TGTGCCAGCAGCTTTTTCGGGGAGCTGTTTTTT
TRBD1,.,TRBJ1-1,TRBV27,CATKLQGEKTEAFF,TGTGCCACCAAACTACAGGGGGAAAAAACTGAAGCTTTCTTT
.,.,TRBJ2-6,TRBV21-1,CATDSQIRDLFLGANVLTF,TGTGCCACCGACTCACAGATACGGGACCTTTTTCTGGGGGCCAACGTCCTGACTTTC